This entry concerns a single T cell receptor (beta chain). This sample was included in a study of cytomegalovirus exposure and HLA in healthy donors. J gave up 6 bases and V 0 bases, and 4 bases lay outside the gene matches. CDR1 is GTSNPN, CDR2 SVGIG, per germline (reference sequence). The CDR3 sequence is 14 residues long. The repertoire was sequenced with immunoSEQ multiplex PCR; TCRdb's copy has only in-frame clones and lacks some. The sample lists 120,000 to 150,000 clones, roughly 92% occurring once. The clonotype comes from a man younger than 35 in good health and CMV-seronegative. The sequenced material came from PBMCs. J is TRBJ1-5 and V is TRBV30, with 8 bases fitting TRBD1. The DNA of the CDR3 is TGTGCCTGGAGTGTAGACAGGGGATCTCAGCCCCAGCATTTT. The encoded protein is CAWSVDRGSQPQHF.